This paragraph reports one T cell receptor (beta chain). This clonotype was counted a few times. Its binding antigen is unknown. No base-level quality is on record; no much larger clone is a single base apart. These data belong to a study of T cell repertoires in cytomegalovirus infection (dated by TCRdb to the late 2010s). Concerning the study at large: Recently identified HLA-C-restricted CMV epitopes, whose presentation resists viral immunomodulation, were targeted by peptide stimulations together with well-studied HLA-B-restricted epitopes. Donor HLA type was relevant to the analysis, because carriage of CMV infection together with the matching HLA type was indicated by public TCR beta signatures. Beyond this particular receptor, the publication reports: In the ex vivo response, HLA-C-restricted CMV-specific TCR beta clonotypes were dominant, and in two of eight donors the single most frequent clonotype came from this HLA-C-restricted group. In both this cohort and an independent cohort of some 380 donors, the cumulative frequency of public TCR beta family members distinguished carriers of CMV infection plus the relevant HLA type.

Sequencing relied on an Illumina HiSeq 1500. The public reads were reanalyzed by TCRdb: fastp trimming at Q25, MiXCR alignment, in-frame beta chains only. Rows matching on CDR3 protein sequence are summarized as one entry with the most common DNA and genes. This sample comprises 100,000 to 120,000 distinct CDR3 sequences, 30% of them detected only once. Around two fifths of the sample rests with the top ten. V lost 7 bases and J lost 0 bases; the stretch between them is 10 bases long. CDR1 and CDR2 were assigned from the germline V gene as KGHDR and SFDVKD. The CDR3 numbers 14 residues from cysteine through phenylalanine. Only CDR3 DNA remains: 42 bases, in frame from the first base. The intended sense of this specimen's treatment or condition label: in vitro stimulation with specific CMV peptide epitopes to enrich CMV-specific T cells.

The rearranged segments are TRBV24-1 and TRBJ2-3, with the identity of the D gene unclear. The TCR was taken from a human donor in good health (CMV status not recorded). Some clones in this sample may be carry-over from other donors' samples. Sample: CD8+ T cells from cultured PBMCs, taken from culture after CMV antigen stimulation. The base sequence is TGTGCCACCAGCGGCCAGCTCAGCACAGATACGCAGTATTTT. Its translation reads: CATSGQLSTDTQYF.